The clone carrying this T cell receptor (beta chain) has a count of ten or more. Antigen unknown. TCRB transcripts that were expressed got sequenced, as all of the isolated RNA had been reverse transcribed. TCRdb keeps only in-frame clones here, not all; method: immunoSEQ multiplex PCR. This table holds around 180,000 clones, roughly 8% found once. The source of the sample is a study of beta chain features in type 1 diabetes. Every donor had blood drawn once into heparin, 100 to 150 mL on average. Study-wide results and caveats: Researchers report that Type 1 diabetes patients had moderately but significantly shorter TCRB CDR3s across all four CD4+ subsets.

The germline gives CDR1 SEHNR, CDR2 FQNEAQ (reference sequence). Trimming took off 7 bases at V and 2 bases at J, with 12 bases between the two ends. This CDR3 is built from 13 residues. Sequenced: central memory CD4+ T cells from blood. The chain couples TRBV7-9 to TRBJ2-7; the D gene is possibly TRBD1 (5 bases). This clonotype originated in a man between 18 and 35 years old with type 1 diabetes. The CDR3 protein is CASTLMGPYEQYF. The CDR3 region has the DNA TGTGCCAGCACCCTAATGGGGCCCTACGAGCAGTACTTC.